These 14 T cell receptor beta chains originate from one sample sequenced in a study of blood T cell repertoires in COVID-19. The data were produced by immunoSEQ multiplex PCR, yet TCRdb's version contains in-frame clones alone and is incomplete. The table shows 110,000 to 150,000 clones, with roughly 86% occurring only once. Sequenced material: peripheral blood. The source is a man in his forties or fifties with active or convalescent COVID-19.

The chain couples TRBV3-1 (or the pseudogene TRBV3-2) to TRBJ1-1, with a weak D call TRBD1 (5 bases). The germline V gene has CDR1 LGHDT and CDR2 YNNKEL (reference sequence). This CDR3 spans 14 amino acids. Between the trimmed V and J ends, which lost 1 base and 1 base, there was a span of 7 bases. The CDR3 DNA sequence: TGTGCCAGCAGCCAAGCGGGGGGGAACACTGAAGCTTTCTTT. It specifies CASSQAGGNTEAFF.

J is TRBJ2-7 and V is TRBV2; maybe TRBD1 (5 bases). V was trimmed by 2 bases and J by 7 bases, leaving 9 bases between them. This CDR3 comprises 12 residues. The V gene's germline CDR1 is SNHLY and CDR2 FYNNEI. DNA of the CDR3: TGTGCCAGCAGTGAAACGGCAGGGGAGCAGTACTTC. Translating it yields CASSETAGEQYF.

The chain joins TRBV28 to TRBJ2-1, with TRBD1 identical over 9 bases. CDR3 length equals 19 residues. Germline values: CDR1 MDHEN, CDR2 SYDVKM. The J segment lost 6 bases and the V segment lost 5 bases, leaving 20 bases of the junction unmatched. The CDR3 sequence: CASSGNRGRMVASGNEQFF. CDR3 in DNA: TGTGCCAGCAGTGGGAACAGGGGGCGGATGGTAGCTAGCGGCAATGAGCAGTTCTTC.

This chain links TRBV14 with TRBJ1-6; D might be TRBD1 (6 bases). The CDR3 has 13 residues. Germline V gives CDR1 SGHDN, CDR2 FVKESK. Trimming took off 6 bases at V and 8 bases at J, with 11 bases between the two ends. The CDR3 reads CASSRQVYSPLHF. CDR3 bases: TGTGCCAGCAGTCGACAGGTTTATTCACCCCTCCACTTT.

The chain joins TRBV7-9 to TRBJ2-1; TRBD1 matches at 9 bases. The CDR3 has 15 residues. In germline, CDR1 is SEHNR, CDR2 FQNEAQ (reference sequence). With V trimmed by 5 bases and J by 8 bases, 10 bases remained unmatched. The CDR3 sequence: CASSASGTGIHEQFF. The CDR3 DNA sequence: TGTGCCAGCAGCGCATCCGGGACAGGGATCCATGAGCAGTTCTTC.

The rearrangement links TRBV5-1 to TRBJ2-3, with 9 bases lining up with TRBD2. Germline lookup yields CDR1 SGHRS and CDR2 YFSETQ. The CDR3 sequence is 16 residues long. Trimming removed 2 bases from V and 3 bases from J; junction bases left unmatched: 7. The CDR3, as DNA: TGCGCCAGCAGCTTTGCGGGAGGGTTTGGTACAGATACGCAGTATTTT. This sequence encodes CASSFAGGFGTDTQYF.

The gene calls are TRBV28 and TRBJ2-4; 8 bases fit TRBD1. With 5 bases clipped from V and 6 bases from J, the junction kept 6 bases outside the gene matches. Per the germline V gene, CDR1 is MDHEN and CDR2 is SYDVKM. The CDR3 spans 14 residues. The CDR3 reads CASSPRTGPNIQYF. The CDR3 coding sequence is TGTGCCAGCAGTCCCCGGACAGGGCCAAACATTCAGTACTTC.

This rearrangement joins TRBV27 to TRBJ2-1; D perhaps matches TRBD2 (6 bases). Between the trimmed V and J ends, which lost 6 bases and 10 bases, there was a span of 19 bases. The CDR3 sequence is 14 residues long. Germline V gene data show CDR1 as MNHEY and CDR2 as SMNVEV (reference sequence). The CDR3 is CASRPGSGGEEQFF. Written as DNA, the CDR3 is TGTGCCAGCAGGCCTGGCTCCGGAGGGGAGGAGCAGTTCTTC.

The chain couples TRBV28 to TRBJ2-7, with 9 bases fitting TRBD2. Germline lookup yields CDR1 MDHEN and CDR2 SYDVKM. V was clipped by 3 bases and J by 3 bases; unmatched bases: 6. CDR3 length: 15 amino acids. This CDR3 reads CASSLGAGGSYEQYF. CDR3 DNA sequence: TGTGCCAGCAGTTTGGGAGCGGGAGGAAGCTACGAGCAGTACTTC. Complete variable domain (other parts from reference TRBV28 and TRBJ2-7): DVKVTQSSRYLVKRTGEKVFLECVQDMDHENMFWYRQDPGLGLRLIYFSYDVKMKEKGDIPEGYSVSREKKERFSLILESASTNQTSMYLCASSLGAGGSYEQYFGPGTRLTVT.

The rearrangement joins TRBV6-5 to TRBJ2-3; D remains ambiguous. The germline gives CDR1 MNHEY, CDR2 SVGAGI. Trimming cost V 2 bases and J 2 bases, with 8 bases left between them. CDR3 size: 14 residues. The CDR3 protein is CASSYTGSTDTQYF. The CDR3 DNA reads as TGTGCCAGCAGTTACACCGGGTCCACAGATACGCAGTATTTT.

In DNA form, the CDR3 reads TGTGCCAGTAGTATGGGGGGGCGGTCTGAGACCCAGTACTTC. Translation gives CASSMGGRSETQYF. V gene TRBV19 combines with J gene TRBJ2-5; perhaps TRBD2 as D (7 bases). CDR1 and CDR2 from the germline V gene are LNHDA and SQIVND (reference sequence). Trimming removed 3 bases from V and 5 bases from J, with 13 bases in between. The CDR3 is 14 amino acids. The complete variable domain, with remaining parts taken from reference TRBV19 and TRBJ2-5, reads DGGITQSPKYLFRKEGQNVTLSCEQNLNHDAMYWYRQDPGQGLRLIYYSQIVNDFQKGDIAEGYSVSREKKESFPLTVTSAQKNPTAFYLCASSMGGRSETQYFGPGTRLLVL.

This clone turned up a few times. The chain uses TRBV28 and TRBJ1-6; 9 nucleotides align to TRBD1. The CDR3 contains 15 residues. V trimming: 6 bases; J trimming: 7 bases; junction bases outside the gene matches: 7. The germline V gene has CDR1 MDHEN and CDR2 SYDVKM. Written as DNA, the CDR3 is TGTGCCAGCAGGGCCGGGACAGGGTGGAATTCACCCCTCCACTTT. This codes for CASRAGTGWNSPLHF. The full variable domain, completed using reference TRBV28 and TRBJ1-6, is DVKVTQSSRYLVKRTGEKVFLECVQDMDHENMFWYRQDPGLGLRLIYFSYDVKMKEKGDIPEGYSVSREKKERFSLILESASTNQTSMYLCASRAGTGWNSPLHFGNGTRLTVT.

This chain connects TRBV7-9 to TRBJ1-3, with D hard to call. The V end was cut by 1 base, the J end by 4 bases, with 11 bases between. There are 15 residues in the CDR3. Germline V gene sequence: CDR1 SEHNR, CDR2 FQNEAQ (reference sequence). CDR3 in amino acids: CASSLGGLNGNTIYF. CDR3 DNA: TGTGCCAGCAGCTTAGGCGGGCTCAACGGAAACACCATATATTTT.

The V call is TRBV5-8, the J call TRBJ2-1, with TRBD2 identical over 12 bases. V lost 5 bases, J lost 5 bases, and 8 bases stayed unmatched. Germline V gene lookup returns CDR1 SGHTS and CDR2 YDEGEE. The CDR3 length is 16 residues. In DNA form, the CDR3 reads TGTGCCAGCAGTCCGGGACCTAGCGGGAGGGACAATGAGCAGTTCTTC. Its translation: CASSPGPSGRDNEQFF.